This T cell receptor (beta chain) comes out of a study of blood T cell repertoires in COVID-19. Study-level background: Material from acute and convalescent COVID-19 was sourced from the United States, Italy and Spain.

Clones were read by immunoSEQ multiplex PCR, and TCRdb kept only the in-frame ones, dropping some. Among about 370,000 clones, around 91% were seen once, and the ten largest hold about 1%. This CDR3 is built from 13 residues. With 3 bases removed from V and 4 bases from J, the gap between germline ends came to 9 bases. The V gene's germline CDR1 is LNHDA and CDR2 SQIVND (reference sequence). The chain links TRBV19 to TRBJ1-2; D is uncertain. Sequencing was performed on PBMCs or T cells enriched from blood (not recorded which). This TCR derives from a young man who had recovered from COVID-19. In DNA form, the CDR3 reads TGTGCCAGTAGTATTGAGAGCCCCTATGGCTACACCTTC. Translating it yields CASSIESPYGYTF.